The T cell receptor beta chain under discussion was sequenced for a study of a mutant IDH1 vaccine in newly diagnosed glioma. Study-level information: The treated population exhibited a male proportion of roughly 60%, a female proportion of roughly 40%, and a mean age of around 40 years. Prior therapy was radiotherapy, temozolomide, or both; most received both.

Time point defined: baseline, week 1 (first vaccination visit). Treatment specified: pre-vaccination baseline after standard-of-care therapy. Clones were sequenced by immunoSEQ multiplex PCR, and TCRdb holds only the in-frame ones, with some missing. The sample carries some 51,000 clones, 60% to 85% recorded once. In this sample, this clone turned up a few times. Its antigen is currently unknown. Study-level results: In 93.3% of patients, immune responses induced by the vaccine occurred.

The CDR3 has 12 residues. Germline V lookup: CDR1 SGHVS, CDR2 FNYEAQ. The V end lost 3 bases, the J end lost 5 bases, and 7 bases lay between the germline ends. The V call is TRBV7-6, the J call TRBJ1-1; no firm D call. This receptor was taken from a woman between 40 and 55 years old with glioma. This specimen was PBMCs, taken from a glioma patient treated with radiotherapy, temozolomide or both. CDR3 coding DNA: TGTGCCAGCAGCTTCCCACAGACTGAAGCTTTCTTT. Its protein product is CASSFPQTEAFF. Full variable domain (outside the CDR3, taken from reference TRBV7-6 and TRBJ1-1): GAGVSQSPRYKVTKRGQDVALRCDPISGHVSLYWYRQALGQGPEFLTYFNYEAQQDKSGLPNDRFSAERPEGSISTLTIQRTEQRDSAMYRCASSFPQTEAFFGQGTRLTVV.